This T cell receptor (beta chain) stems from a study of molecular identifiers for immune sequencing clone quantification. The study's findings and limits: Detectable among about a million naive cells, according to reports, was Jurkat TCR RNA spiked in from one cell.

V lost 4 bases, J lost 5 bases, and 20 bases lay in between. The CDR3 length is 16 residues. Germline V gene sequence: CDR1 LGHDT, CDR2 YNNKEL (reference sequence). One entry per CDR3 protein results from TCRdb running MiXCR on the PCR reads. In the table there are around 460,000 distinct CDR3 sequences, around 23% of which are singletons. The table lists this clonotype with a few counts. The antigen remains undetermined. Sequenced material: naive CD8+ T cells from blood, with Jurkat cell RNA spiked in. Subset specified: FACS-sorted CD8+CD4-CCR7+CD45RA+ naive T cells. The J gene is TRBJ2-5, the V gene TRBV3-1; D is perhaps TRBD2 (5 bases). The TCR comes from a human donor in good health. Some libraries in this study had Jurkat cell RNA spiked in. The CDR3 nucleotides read TGTGCCAGCAGCCTCAGATCGAGCCCGGAGGTGGAGACCCAGTACTTC. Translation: CASSLRSSPEVETQYF.